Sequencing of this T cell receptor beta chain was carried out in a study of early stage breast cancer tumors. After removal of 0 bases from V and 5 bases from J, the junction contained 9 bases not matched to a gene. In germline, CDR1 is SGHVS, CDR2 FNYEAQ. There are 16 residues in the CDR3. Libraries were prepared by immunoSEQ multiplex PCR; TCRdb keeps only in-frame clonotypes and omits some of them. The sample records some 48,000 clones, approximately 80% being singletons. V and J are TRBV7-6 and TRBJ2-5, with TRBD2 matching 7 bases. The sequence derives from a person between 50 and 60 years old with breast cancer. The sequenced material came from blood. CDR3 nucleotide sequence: TGTGCCAGCAGCTTAGCGGGGCGCGGGGAGGGCGAGACCCAGTACTTC. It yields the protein CASSLAGRGEGETQYF.